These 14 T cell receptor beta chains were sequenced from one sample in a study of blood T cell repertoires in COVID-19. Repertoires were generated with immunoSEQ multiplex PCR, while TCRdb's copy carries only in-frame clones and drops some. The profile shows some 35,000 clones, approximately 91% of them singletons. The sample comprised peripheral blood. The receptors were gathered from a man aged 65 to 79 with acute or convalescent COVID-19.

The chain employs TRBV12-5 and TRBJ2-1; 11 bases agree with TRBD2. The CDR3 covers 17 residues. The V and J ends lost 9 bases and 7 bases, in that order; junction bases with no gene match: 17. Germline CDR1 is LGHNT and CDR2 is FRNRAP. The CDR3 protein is CASRTKIAGGPWNEQFF. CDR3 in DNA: TGTGCTAGCAGAACCAAGATAGCGGGAGGGCCCTGGAATGAGCAGTTCTTC.

For the CDR3, the DNA is TGTGCCAGCAGTGCCGGACTAGCACGAGAGACCCAGTACTTC. Protein: CASSAGLARETQYF. The chain is built from TRBV6-2 or TRBV6-3 and TRBJ2-5, with 8 bases aligning to TRBD2. V was clipped by 5 bases and J by 4 bases; unmatched bases: 6. CDR1 is MNHEY and CDR2 is SVGEGT in the germline V gene. This CDR3 spans 14 amino acids.

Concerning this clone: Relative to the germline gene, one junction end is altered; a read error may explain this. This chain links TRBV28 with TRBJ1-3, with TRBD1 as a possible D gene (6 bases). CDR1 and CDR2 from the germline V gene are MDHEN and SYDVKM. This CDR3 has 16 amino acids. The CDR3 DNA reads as TGTGCCAGCAGTGTATGGGACACCAACTCTGGAAACACCATATATTTT. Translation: CASSVWDTNSGNTIYF.

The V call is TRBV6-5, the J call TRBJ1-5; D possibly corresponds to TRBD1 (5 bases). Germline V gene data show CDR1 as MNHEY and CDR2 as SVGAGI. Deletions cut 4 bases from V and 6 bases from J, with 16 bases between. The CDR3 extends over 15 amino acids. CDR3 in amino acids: CASSSSRDFVQPQHF. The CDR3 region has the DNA TGTGCCAGCAGTTCGTCCCGGGACTTTGTTCAGCCCCAGCATTTT.

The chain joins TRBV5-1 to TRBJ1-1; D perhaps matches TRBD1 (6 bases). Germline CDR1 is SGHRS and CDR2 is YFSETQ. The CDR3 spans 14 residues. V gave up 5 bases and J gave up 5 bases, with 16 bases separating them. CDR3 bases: TGCGCCAGCAGTCCGTACACAGGGTCAACTGAAGCTTTCTTT. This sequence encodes CASSPYTGSTEAFF.

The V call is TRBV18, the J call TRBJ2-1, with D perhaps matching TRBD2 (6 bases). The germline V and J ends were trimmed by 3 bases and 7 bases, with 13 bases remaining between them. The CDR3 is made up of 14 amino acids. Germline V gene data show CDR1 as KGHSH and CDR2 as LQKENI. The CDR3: CASSPGEAGNEQFF. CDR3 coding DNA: TGTGCCAGCTCACCGGGCGAGGCGGGAAATGAGCAGTTCTTC.

CDR3 region: CASSRPGGAGFSGNTIYF. DNA for the CDR3: TGTGCCAGCAGCCGCCCGGGGGGCGCAGGTTTCTCTGGAAACACCATATATTTT. The genes are TRBV7-2 and TRBJ1-3; TRBD1 is a possible D gene (6 bases). The CDR3 has 18 residues. Germline V gene lookup returns CDR1 SGHTA and CDR2 FQGNSA. Trimming pared 5 bases from V and 0 bases from J, leaving 20 bases between.

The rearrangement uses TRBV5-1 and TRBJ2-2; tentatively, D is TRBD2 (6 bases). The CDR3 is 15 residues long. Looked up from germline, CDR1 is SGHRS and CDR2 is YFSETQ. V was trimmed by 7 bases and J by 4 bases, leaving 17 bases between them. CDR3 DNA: TGCGCCAGCCGCTACACCGGCGGGGTCACCGGGGAGCTGTTTTTT. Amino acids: CASRYTGGVTGELFF.

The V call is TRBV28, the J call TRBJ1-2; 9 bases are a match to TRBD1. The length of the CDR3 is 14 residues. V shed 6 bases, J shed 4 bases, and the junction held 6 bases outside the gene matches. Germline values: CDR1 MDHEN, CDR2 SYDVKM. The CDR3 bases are TGTGCCAGCAGATCGGGACAGGGCGTCTATGGCTACACCTTC. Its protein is CASRSGQGVYGYTF.

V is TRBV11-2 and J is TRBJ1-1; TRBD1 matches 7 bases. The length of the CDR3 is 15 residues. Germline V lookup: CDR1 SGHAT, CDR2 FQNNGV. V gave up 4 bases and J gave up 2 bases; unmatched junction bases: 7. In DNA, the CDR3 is TGTGCCAGCAGCTCAAACAAGGGGGCCAACACTGAAGCTTTCTTT. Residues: CASSSNKGANTEAFF.

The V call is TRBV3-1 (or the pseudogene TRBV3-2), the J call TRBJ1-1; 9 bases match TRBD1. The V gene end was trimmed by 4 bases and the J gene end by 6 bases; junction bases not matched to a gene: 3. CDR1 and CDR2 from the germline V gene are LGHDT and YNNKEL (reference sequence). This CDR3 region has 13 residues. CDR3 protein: CASSPDRGPEAFF. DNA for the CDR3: TGTGCCAGCAGCCCGGACAGGGGCCCTGAAGCTTTCTTT.

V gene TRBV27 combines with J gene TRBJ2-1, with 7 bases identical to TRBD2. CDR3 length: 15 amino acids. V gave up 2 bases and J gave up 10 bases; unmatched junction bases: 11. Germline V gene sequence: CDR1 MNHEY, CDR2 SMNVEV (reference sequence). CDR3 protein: CASSLGAGRVDEQFF. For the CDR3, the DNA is TGTGCCAGCAGTTTAGGAGCGGGAAGGGTTGACGAGCAGTTCTTC.

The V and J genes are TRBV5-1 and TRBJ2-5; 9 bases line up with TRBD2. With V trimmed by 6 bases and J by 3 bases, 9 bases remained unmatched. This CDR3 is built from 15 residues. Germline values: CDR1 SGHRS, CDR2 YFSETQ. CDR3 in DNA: TGCGCCAGCACGCTTAGCGGGAGTAGCGAAGAGACCCAGTACTTC. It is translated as CASTLSGSSEETQYF.

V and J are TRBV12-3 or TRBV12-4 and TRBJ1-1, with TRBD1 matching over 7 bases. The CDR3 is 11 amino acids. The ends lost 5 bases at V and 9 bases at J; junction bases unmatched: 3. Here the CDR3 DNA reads TGTGCCAGCAGTGCGACAGGGAAAGCTTTCTTT. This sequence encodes CASSATGKAFF.